This T cell receptor beta chain was sequenced during a study of siplizumab effects on memory and regulatory T cells. Germline CDR1 MNHEY, CDR2 SMNVEV (reference sequence). V was shortened by 5 bases and J by 6 bases, with 11 bases between the two germline ends. The CDR3 runs to 13 residues. Sequenced by immunoSEQ multiplex PCR; TCRdb stores in-frame clones only, minus some. The sample records over 45,000 clones, less than 98% being singletons. The chain combines TRBV27 with TRBJ1-5; D possibly corresponds to TRBD1 (5 bases). The material sequenced was naive CD8+ T cells sorted from blood. The TCR comes from a human donor in good health. Here the CDR3 DNA reads TGTGCCAGCAGTGATGGGGGGGGTCAGCCCCAGCATTTT. Its protein is CASSDGGGQPQHF.